This T cell receptor beta chain was documented in a study of cytomegalovirus exposure and HLA in healthy donors. Study-level results: Among donors in an Asian-associated ancestry cluster, a later analysis reportedly found fewer N-insertions than the approximately 700-donor mean. In most subjects, TCR beta sequences reportedly gave accurate predictions of HLA-A and HLA-B alleles.

With 60 Vbeta and 13 Jbeta primers, the PCR was carried out. Measured with immunoSEQ multiplex PCR; TCRdb has only the in-frame clones, and not every one. Of about 160,000 clones in the sample, roughly 79% are singletons; the top ten hold about 1.3%. Germline loops: CDR1 SGHTA, CDR2 FQGNSA. This CDR3 contains 13 residues. The ends lost 3 bases at V and 5 bases at J; junction bases unmatched: 4. For this clone: Its antigen remains unidentified.

The chain combines TRBV7-2 with TRBJ2-7, with 7 bases identical to TRBD1. The clonotype was recovered from a man younger than 40 in good health and CMV-seronegative. Source material: PBMCs. The CDR3 sequence is CASSFRTGDEQYF. DNA of the CDR3: TGTGCCAGCAGCTTTCGGACAGGCGACGAGCAGTACTTC.